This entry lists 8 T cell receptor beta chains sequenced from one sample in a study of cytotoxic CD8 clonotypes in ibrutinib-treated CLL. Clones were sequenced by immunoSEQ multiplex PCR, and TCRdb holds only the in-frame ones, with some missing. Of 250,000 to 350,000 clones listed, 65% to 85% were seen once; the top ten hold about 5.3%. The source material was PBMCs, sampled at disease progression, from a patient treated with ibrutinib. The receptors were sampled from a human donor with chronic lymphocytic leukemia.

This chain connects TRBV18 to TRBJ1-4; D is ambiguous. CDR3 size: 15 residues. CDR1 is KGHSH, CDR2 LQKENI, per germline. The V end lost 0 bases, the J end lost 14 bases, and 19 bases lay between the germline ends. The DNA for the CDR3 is TGTGCCAGCTCACCACCTGGCAGAGTAATGAAAAGGCTGTTTTTT. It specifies CASSPPGRVMKRLFF.

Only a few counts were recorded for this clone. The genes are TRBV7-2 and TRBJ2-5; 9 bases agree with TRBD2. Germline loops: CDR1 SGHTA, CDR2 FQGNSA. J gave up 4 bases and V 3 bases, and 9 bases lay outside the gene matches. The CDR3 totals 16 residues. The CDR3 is CASSFVPLAGVETQYF. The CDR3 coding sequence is TGTGCCAGCAGCTTTGTCCCCTTAGCGGGAGTAGAGACCCAGTACTTC.

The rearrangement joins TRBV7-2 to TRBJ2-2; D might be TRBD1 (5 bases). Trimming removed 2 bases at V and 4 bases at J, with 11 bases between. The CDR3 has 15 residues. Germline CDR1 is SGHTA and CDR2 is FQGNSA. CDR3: CASSLIRGGTGELFF. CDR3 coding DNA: TGTGCCAGCAGCTTAATAAGGGGTGGCACCGGGGAGCTGTTTTTT.

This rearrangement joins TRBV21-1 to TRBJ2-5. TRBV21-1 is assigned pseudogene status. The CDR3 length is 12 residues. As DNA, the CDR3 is TGTGCCAGCACAAGTGTTGGGGAGACCCAGTACTTC. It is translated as CASTSVGETQYF.

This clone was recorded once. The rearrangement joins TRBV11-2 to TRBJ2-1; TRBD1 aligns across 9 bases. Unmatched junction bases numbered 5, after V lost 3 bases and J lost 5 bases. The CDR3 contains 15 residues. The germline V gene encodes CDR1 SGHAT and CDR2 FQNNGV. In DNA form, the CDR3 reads TGTGCCAGCAGCTTTTGGACAGGGGCCAACAATGAGCAGTTCTTC. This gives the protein CASSFWTGANNEQFF.

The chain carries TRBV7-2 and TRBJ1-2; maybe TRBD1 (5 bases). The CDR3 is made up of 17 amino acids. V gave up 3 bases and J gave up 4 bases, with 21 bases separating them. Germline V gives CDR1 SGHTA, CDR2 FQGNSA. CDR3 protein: CASSFTVMGPPFYGYTF. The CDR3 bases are TGTGCCAGCAGCTTCACCGTTATGGGACCGCCGTTCTATGGCTACACCTTC.

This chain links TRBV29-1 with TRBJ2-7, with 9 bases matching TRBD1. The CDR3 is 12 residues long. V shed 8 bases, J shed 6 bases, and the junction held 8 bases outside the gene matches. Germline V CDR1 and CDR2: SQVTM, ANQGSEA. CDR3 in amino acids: CSTTGTGIEQYF. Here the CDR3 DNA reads TGCAGCACCACCGGGACAGGGATCGAGCAGTACTTC.

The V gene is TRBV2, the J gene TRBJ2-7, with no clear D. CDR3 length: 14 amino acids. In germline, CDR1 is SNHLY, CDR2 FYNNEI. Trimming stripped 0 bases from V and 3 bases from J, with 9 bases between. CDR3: CASSEASDLYEQYF. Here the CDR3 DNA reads TGTGCCAGCAGTGAAGCGTCGGACCTCTACGAGCAGTACTTC.